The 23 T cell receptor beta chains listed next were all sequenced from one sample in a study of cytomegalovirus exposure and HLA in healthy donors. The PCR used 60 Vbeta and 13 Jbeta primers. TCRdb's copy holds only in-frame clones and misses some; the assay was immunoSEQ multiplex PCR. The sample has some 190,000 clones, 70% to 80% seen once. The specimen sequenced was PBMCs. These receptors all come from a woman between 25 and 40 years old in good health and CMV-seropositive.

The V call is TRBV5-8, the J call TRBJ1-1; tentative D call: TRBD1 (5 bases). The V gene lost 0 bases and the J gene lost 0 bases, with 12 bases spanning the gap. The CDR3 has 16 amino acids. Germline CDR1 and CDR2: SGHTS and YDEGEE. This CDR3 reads CASSLGQTPVNTEAFF. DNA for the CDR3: TGTGCCAGCAGCTTGGGACAGACTCCCGTGAACACTGAAGCTTTCTTT.

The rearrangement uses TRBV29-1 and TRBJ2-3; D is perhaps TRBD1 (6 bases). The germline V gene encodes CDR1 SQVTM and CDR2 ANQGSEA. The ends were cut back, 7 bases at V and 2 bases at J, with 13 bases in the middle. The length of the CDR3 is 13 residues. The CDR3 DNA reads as TGCAGCGGCGCCCAGGGGTTCACAGATACGCAGTATTTT. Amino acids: CSGAQGFTDTQYF.

CDR3 amino acids: CASSVDTSGRYEQFF. DNA for the CDR3: TGTGCCAGCAGCGTAGACACTAGCGGGAGATATGAGCAGTTCTTC. The chain uses TRBV9 and TRBJ2-1; 11 bases are shared with TRBD2. This CDR3 comprises 15 residues. Trimming cost V 0 bases and J 8 bases; bases outside gene matches: 4. Per germline, CDR1 SGDLS and CDR2 YYNGEE. The variable domain in full, with the rest retrieved from reference TRBV9 and TRBJ2-1, is DSGVTQTPKHLITATGQRVTLRCSPRSGDLSVYWYQQSLDQGLQFLIQYYNGEERAKGNILERFSAQQFPDLHSELNLSSLELGDSALYFCASSVDTSGRYEQFFGPGTRLTVL.

CDR3 sequence reads: CASSMASSYEQYF. CDR3 sequence (DNA): TGTGCCAGTAGTATGGCCAGCTCCTACGAGCAGTACTTC. The chain is built from TRBV19 and TRBJ2-7; D is unclear. There are 13 residues in the CDR3. Trimming removed 3 bases at V and 0 bases at J, with 6 bases between. From germline, CDR1 is LNHDA and CDR2 SQIVND (reference sequence).

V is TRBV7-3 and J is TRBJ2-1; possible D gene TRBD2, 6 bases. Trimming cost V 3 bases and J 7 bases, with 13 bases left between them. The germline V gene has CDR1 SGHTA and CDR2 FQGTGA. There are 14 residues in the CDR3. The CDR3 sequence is CASSFSQGGNEQFF. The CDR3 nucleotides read TGTGCCAGCAGCTTCTCCCAGGGAGGAAATGAGCAGTTCTTC.

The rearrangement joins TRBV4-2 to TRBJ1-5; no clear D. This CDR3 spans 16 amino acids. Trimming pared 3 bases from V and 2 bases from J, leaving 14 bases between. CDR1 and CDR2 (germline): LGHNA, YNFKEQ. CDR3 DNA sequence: TGTGCCAGCAGCCAGGGAGTAACTGGGCGCAATCAGCCCCAGCATTTT. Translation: CASSQGVTGRNQPQHF.

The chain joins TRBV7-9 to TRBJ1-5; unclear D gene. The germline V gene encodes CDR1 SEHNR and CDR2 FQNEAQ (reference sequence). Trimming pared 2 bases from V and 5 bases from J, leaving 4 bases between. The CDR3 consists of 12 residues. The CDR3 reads CASSLQDQPQHF. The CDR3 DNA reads TGTGCCAGCAGCTTACAGGATCAGCCCCAGCATTTT.

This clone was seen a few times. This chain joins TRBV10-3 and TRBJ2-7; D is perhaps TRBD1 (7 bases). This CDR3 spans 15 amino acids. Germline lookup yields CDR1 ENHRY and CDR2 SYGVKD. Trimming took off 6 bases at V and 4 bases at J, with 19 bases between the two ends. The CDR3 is CAIRESGDSQYEQYF. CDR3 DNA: TGTGCCATCAGGGAATCGGGGGACAGCCAGTACGAGCAGTACTTC.

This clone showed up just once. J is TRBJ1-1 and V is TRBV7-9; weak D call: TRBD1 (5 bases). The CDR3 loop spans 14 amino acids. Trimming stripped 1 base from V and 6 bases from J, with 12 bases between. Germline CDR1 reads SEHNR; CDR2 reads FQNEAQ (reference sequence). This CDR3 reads CASSLGGGGAEAFF. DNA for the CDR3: TGTGCCAGCAGCTTAGGGGGCGGTGGAGCTGAAGCTTTCTTT.

The CDR3 protein is CASSPPGTSSTGELFF. As DNA, the CDR3 is TGTGCCAGCAGCCCGCCTGGGACTAGCAGCACCGGGGAGCTGTTTTTT. The chain carries TRBV7-3 and TRBJ2-2; the match to TRBD2 covers 9 bases. The CDR3 has 16 residues. Per germline, CDR1 SGHTA and CDR2 FQGTGA. V lost 5 bases and J lost 4; bases outside the gene matches: 8.

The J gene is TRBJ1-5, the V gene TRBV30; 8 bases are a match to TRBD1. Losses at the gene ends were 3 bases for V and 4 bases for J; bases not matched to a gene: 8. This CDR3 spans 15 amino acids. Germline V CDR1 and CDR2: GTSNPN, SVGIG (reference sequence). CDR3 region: CAWSLGTGGNQPQHF. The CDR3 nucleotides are TGTGCCTGGAGCCTCGGCACAGGGGGAAATCAGCCCCAGCATTTT.

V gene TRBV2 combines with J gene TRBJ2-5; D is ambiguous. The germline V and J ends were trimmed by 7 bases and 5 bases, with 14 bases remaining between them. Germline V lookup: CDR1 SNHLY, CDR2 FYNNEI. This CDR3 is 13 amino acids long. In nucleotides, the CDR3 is TGTGCCAGCATCGCGGTTAGCTTTGAGACCCAGTACTTC. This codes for CASIAVSFETQYF.

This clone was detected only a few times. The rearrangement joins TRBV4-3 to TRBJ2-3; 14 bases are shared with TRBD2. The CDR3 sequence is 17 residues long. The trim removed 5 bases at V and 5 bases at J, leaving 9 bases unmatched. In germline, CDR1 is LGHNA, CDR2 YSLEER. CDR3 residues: CASSYGTSGSAGDTQYF. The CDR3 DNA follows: TGCGCCAGCAGCTATGGGACTAGCGGGAGTGCGGGAGATACGCAGTATTTT.

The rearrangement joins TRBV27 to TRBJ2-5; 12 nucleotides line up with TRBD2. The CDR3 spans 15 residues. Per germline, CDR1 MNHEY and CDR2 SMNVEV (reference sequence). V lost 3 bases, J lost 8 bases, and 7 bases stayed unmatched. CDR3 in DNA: TGTGCCAGCAGTTTCGGTCTGACTAGCGGGAGTACCCAGTACTTC. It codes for CASSFGLTSGSTQYF.

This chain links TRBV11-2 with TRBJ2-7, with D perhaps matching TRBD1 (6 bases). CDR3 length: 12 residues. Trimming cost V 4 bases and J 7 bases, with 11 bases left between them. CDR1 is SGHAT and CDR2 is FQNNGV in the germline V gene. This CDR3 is CASSYRDGEQYF. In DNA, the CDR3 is TGTGCCAGCAGCTACAGGGATGGGGAGCAGTACTTC.

In DNA, the CDR3 is TGTGCCAGCAGTGAACTGTCTTTCTCTGGAAACACCATATATTTT. It encodes CASSELSFSGNTIYF. V is TRBV2 and J is TRBJ1-3; D remains unclear. V dropped 2 bases and J dropped 0 bases, with 8 bases sitting between them. Germline V CDR1 and CDR2: SNHLY, FYNNEI. CDR3 length equals 15 residues.

CDR3 coding DNA: TGTGCCAGCAGTGTCTACGGGGGACTTTATGGCTACACCTTC. It specifies CASSVYGGLYGYTF. The chain combines TRBV2 with TRBJ1-2, with D perhaps TRBD1 (5 bases). The germline V gene has CDR1 SNHLY and CDR2 FYNNEI. The CDR3 loop spans 14 amino acids. Trimming took 4 bases from V and 5 from J, leaving 14 bases between them.

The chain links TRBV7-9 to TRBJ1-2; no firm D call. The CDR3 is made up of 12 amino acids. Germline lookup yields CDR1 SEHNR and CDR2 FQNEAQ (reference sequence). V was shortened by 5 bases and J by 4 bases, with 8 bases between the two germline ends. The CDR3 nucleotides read TGTGCCAGCAGCCTCCCCCGCTATGGCTACACCTTC. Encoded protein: CASSLPRYGYTF.

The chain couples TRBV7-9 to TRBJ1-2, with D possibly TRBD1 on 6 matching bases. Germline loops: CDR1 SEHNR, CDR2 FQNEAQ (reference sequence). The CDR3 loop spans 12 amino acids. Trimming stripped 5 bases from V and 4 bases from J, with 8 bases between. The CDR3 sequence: CASSRQAYGYTF. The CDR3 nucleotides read TGTGCCAGCAGCCGACAGGCCTATGGCTACACCTTC.

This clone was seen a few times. CDR3 coding DNA: TGTGCCAGCAGCACAGTAGGGACAGGGGTCACCGGGGAGCTGTTTTTT. It specifies CASSTVGTGVTGELFF. The genes are TRBV7-3 and TRBJ2-2; 10 bases fit TRBD1. CDR1 SGHTA and CDR2 FQGTGA come from the germline V gene. Trimming cost V 5 bases and J 4 bases; bases outside gene matches: 7. The CDR3 has 16 residues.

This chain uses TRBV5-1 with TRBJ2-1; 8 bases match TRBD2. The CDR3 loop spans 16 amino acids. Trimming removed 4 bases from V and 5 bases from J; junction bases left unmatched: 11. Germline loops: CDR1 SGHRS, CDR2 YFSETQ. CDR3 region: CASSVGSTSVDNEQFF. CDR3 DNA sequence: TGCGCCAGCAGCGTCGGCTCGACTAGCGTAGACAATGAGCAGTTCTTC.

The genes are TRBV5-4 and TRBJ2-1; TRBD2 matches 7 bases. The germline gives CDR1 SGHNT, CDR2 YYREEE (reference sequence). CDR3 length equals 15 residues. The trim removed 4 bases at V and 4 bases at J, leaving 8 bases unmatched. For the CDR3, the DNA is TGTGCCAGCAGCCCTCGGGGGGAATTTTACAATGAGCAGTTCTTC. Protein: CASSPRGEFYNEQFF.

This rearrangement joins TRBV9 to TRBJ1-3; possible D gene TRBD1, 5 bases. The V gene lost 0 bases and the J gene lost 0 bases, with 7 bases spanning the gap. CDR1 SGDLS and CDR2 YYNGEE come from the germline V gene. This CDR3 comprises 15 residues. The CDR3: CASSVGQLSGNTIYF. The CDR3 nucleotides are TGTGCCAGCAGCGTAGGACAGCTCTCTGGAAACACCATATATTTT.